These 18 T cell receptor beta chains came from one sample sequenced in a study of human T cells and chemical hapten exposure. As for time point: pre-sensitization, week 0. Indicated treatment: therapeutic diphenylcyclopropenone sensitization with weekly scalp DPC. TCRdb passed the RACE reads through MiXCR, listing each CDR3 protein once. This sample has a few hundred thousand distinct CDR3 sequences; 8.6% occur once, and the top ten carry roughly 2.5%. The material sequenced was whole blood, taken in connection with sensitization to the hapten diphenylcyclopropenone (DPC). All receptors derive from a woman in her forties with alopecia areata. Some clones in this sample may be carry-over from other donors' samples.

This rearrangement joins TRBV16 to TRBJ1-5; weak D call: TRBD1 (5 bases). V was pared by 2 bases and J by 11 bases, with 10 bases between. CDR1 is KGHSY and CDR2 is FQNENV in the germline V gene. CDR3 size: 12 residues. The CDR3 loop is CASSQRGPSQHF. The CDR3 bases are TGTGCCAGCAGCCAAAGGGGTCCATCCCAGCATTTT. Supplemented by reference TRBV16 and TRBJ1-5, the full variable domain reads GEEVAQTPKHLVRGEGQKAKLYCAPIKGHSYVFWYQQVLKNEFKFLISFQNENVFDETGMPKERFSAKCLPNSPCSLEIQATKLEDSAVYFCASSQRGPSQHFGDGTRLSIL.

The chain combines TRBV7-2 with TRBJ1-5; a possible D gene is TRBD1 (5 bases). V dropped 5 bases and J dropped 5 bases, with 10 bases sitting between them. Germline CDR1 reads SGHTA; CDR2 reads FQGNSA. CDR3 size: 13 residues. The CDR3 sequence: CASSTWDDQPQHF. The CDR3 DNA is TGTGCCAGCAGCACCTGGGACGATCAGCCCCAGCATTTT.

This clonotype was detected many times. This chain joins TRBV7-8 and TRBJ1-5; no firm D call. V lost 2 bases, J lost 1 base, and 9 bases lay in between. This CDR3 has 15 residues. The germline CDR1 and CDR2 sequences are SGHVS and FQNEAQ. The CDR3 DNA is TGTGCCAGCAGCTTAATGTCCACCAGCAATCAGCCCCAGCATTTT. As protein: CASSLMSTSNQPQHF.

The genes are TRBV29-1 and TRBJ2-7; TRBD1 aligns across 7 bases. The germline gives CDR1 SQVTM, CDR2 ANQGSEA. The V and J ends lost 4 bases and 3 bases, in that order; junction bases with no gene match: 6. The length of the CDR3 is 13 residues. The CDR3 DNA sequence: TGCAGCGTTGGAGGGGGCCTTGGCTACGAGCAGTACTTC. Translation gives CSVGGGLGYEQYF.

V gene TRBV7-9 combines with J gene TRBJ2-4; 7 bases fit TRBD1. This CDR3 comprises 13 residues. In germline, CDR1 is SEHNR, CDR2 FQNEAQ (reference sequence). The V gene end was trimmed by 6 bases and the J gene end by 8 bases; junction bases not matched to a gene: 7. The CDR3 nucleotides read TGTGCCAGCAGTCAACAGGGGCAGGACATTCAGTACTTC. Its translation is CASSQQGQDIQYF.

The V and J genes are TRBV7-9 and TRBJ2-7; possibly TRBD2 for D (6 bases). Germline CDR1 and CDR2: SEHNR and FQNEAQ (reference sequence). The V end was cut by 1 base, the J end by 7 bases, with 11 bases between. The CDR3 runs 13 residues. The CDR3 loop reads CASSLEAGGEQYF. In DNA form, the CDR3 reads TGTGCCAGCAGCTTAGAAGCGGGCGGGGAGCAGTACTTC.

The chain carries TRBV7-2 and TRBJ2-7, with TRBD2 matching 13 bases. Germline V gives CDR1 SGHTA, CDR2 FQGNSA. The V gene end was trimmed by 4 bases and the J gene end by 0 bases; junction bases not matched to a gene: 9. This CDR3 comprises 18 residues. The CDR3 protein is CASSSATSGRVTSYEQYV. The CDR3 nucleotides are TGTGCCAGCAGCTCGGCAACTAGCGGGAGGGTGACCTCCTACGAGCAGTACGTC.

This clonotype was detected ten times or more. This chain connects TRBV29-1 to TRBJ1-1; 7 bases map to TRBD1. V lost 6 bases, J lost 2 bases, and 9 bases stayed unmatched. CDR1 SQVTM and CDR2 ANQGSEA come from the germline V gene. The CDR3 contains 14 residues. The CDR3 protein is CSVQLRQGNTEAFF. CDR3 in DNA: TGCAGCGTCCAACTCCGACAGGGTAACACTGAAGCTTTCTTT.

This clonotype was seen more than once but under ten times. This sequence joins TRBV28 and TRBJ2-7; 10 bases align to TRBD1. J gave up 4 bases and V 5 bases, and 8 bases lay outside the gene matches. Germline V lookup: CDR1 MDHEN, CDR2 SYDVKM. The CDR3 sequence is 15 residues long. The DNA of the CDR3 is TGTGCCAGCAGTCCGGGGACAGGGGCCTGGTACGAGCAGTACTTC. The encoded protein is CASSPGTGAWYEQYF.

Worth noting for this clonotype: This may be a read error, as it is one base from a much larger clone. The chain is built from TRBV28 and TRBJ2-3, with 7 bases aligning to TRBD2. Per the germline V gene, CDR1 is MDHEN and CDR2 is SYDVKM. The CDR3 runs 16 residues. This CDR3 is CASSIWVGGRTDTQYF. CDR3 sequence (DNA): TGTGCCAGCAGTATATGGGTGGGAGGGCGCACAGATACGCAGTATTTT.

This clonotype has more than one count but fewer than ten. J is TRBJ2-3 and V is TRBV2; D is possibly TRBD1 or TRBD2 (6 bases each). The V end was cut by 7 bases, the J end by 6 bases, with 20 bases between. The CDR3 covers 15 residues. Germline values: CDR1 SNHLY, CDR2 FYNNEI. CDR3 nucleotide sequence: TGTGCCAGCACCCGGGACGGAGGGGGTAGCGATACGCAGTATTTT. The encoded protein is CASTRDGGGSDTQYF.

Here the CDR3 reads CASADRFFNEQFF. The CDR3 DNA reads TGTGCCAGCGCGGACAGGTTTTTCAATGAGCAGTTCTTC. The chain combines TRBV27 with TRBJ2-1; 7 bases line up with TRBD1. CDR1 and CDR2 (germline): MNHEY, SMNVEV (reference sequence). The trim removed 8 bases at V and 6 bases at J, leaving 7 bases unmatched. This CDR3 has 13 residues.

The chain couples TRBV9 to TRBJ1-1; the match to TRBD1 covers 8 bases. Germline loops: CDR1 SGDLS, CDR2 YYNGEE. V lost 0 bases and J lost 5; bases outside the gene matches: 6. The length of the CDR3 is 15 residues. In DNA, the CDR3 is TGTGCCAGCAGCGTAGGAAGCGGGACAGGTACTGAAGCTTTCTTT. Amino acids: CASSVGSGTGTEAFF.

This clonotype occurred many times. The chain carries TRBV14 and TRBJ2-1, with TRBD1 matching over 8 bases. The germline gives CDR1 SGHDN, CDR2 FVKESK. There are 13 residues in the CDR3. The V and J ends lost 2 bases and 15 bases, in that order; junction bases with no gene match: 9. The CDR3 is CASSQRLGQGLFF. The DNA for the CDR3 is TGTGCCAGCAGCCAAAGACTCGGACAGGGACTGTTCTTC.

This clonotype appeared a few times. This rearrangement joins TRBV20-1 to TRBJ1-2; 7 positions match TRBD1. Germline CDR1 DFQATT, CDR2 SNEGSKA (reference sequence). J gave up 1 base and V 5 bases, and 7 bases lay outside the gene matches. This CDR3 is built from 14 residues. CDR3: CSAGPRQGNYGYTF. Here the CDR3 DNA reads TGCAGTGCTGGACCCAGACAGGGTAACTATGGCTACACCTTC.

The table lists this clonotype with many counts. This chain uses TRBV20-1 with TRBJ1-3; TRBD1 agrees at 8 bases. The junction had 8 bases not matched to a gene; V was cut back by 1 base and J by 0 bases. This CDR3 is built from 17 residues. Looked up from germline, CDR1 is DFQATT and CDR2 is SNEGSKA (reference sequence). For the CDR3, the DNA is TGCAGTGCTAGAGGAACCCCCGGGACAGGCTCTGGAAACACCATATATTTT. Amino acids: CSARGTPGTGSGNTIYF.

In its sample, this clonotype was seen a few times. The V gene is TRBV29-1, the J gene TRBJ2-1; possibly TRBD2 for D (6 bases). Per the germline V gene, CDR1 is SQVTM and CDR2 is ANQGSEA. This CDR3 contains 13 residues. V was shortened by 8 bases and J by 5 bases, with 16 bases between the two germline ends. CDR3 sequence: CSLTGTANNEQFF. CDR3 nucleotides: TGCAGCTTAACCGGGACTGCCAACAATGAGCAGTTCTTC.

The rearrangement links TRBV2 to TRBJ1-5; 9 nucleotides match TRBD1. Germline V gene sequence: CDR1 SNHLY, CDR2 FYNNEI. The CDR3 extends over 15 amino acids. J was trimmed by 6 bases and V by 6 bases; bases with no gene match: 9. The CDR3 coding sequence is TGTGCCAGCAGCGTCAATGGACAGGGGACTCAGCCCCAGCATTTT. Encoded protein: CASSVNGQGTQPQHF.